This T cell receptor (beta chain) was profiled in a study of CD8 T cells in ankylosing spondylitis. This clonotype appeared many times. Its specificity is not known. For TCR beta, libraries came from quantitative 5'-RACE with molecular barcodes. TCRdb fed the 5' RACE reads into MiXCR, producing one record per CDR3 protein. The sample has a few hundred thousand distinct CDR3 sequences, over 9.5% seen once. Notes on the study in general: Reportedly, disease-linked clones are significantly enriched in ankylosing spondylitis patients' matched synovial fluid.

V lost 1 base, J lost 4 bases, and 3 bases stayed unmatched. The CDR3 spans 14 residues. The sample consisted of blood, either unsorted or a sorted T cell fraction (not recorded which). The chain joins TRBV12-3 or TRBV12-4 to TRBJ1-2; TRBD1 matches 7 bases. This TCR came from a male donor with ankylosing spondylitis or in good health (not recorded which). CDR3 bases: TGTGCCAGCAGTTTAGGACAGGGAAGCTATGGCTACACCTTC. Translation: CASSLGQGSYGYTF.